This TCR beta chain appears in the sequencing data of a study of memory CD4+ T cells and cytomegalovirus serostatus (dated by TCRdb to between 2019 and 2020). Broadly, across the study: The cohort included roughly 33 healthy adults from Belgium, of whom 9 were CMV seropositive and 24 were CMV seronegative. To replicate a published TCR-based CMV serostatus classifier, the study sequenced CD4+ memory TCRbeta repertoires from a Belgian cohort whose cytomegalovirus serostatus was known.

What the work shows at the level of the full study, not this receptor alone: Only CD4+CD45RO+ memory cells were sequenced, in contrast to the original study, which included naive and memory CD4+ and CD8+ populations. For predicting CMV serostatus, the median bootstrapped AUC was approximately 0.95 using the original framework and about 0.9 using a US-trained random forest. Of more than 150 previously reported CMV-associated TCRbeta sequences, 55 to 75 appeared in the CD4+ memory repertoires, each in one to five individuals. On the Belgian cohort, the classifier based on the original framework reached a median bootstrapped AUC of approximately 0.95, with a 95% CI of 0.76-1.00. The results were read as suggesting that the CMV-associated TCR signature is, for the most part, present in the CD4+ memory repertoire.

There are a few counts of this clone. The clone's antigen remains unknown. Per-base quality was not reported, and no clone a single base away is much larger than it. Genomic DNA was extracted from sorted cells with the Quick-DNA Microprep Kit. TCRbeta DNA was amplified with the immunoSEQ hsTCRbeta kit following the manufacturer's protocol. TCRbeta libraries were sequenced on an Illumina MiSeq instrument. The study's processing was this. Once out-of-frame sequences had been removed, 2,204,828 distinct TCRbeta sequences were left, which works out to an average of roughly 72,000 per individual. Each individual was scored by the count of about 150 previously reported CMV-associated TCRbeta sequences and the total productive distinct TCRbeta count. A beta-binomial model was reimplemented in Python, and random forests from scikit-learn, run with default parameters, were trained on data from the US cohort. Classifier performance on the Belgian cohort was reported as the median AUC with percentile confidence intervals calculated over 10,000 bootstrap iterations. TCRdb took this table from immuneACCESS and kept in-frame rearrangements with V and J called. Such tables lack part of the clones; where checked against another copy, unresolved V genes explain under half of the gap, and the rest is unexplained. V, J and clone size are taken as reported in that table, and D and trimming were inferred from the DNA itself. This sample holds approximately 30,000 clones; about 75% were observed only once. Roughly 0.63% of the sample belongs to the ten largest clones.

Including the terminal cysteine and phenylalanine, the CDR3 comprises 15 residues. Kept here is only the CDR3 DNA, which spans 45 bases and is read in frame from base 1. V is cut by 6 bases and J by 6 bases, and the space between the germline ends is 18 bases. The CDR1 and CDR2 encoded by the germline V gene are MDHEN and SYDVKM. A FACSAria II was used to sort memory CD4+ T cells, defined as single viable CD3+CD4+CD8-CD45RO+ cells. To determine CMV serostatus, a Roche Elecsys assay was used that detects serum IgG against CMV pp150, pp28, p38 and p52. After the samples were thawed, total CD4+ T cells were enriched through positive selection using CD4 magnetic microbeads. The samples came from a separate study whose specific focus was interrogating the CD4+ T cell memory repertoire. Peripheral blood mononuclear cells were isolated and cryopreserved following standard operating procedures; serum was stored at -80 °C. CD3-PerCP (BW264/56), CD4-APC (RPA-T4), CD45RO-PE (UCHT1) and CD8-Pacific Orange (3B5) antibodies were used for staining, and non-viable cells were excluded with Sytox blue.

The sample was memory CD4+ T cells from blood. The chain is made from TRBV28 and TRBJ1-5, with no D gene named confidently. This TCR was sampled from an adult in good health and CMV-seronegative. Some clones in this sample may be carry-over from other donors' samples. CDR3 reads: CASRLPQEESQPQHF. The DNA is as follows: TGTGCCAGCAGACTCCCCCAAGAAGAGAGTCAGCCCCAGCATTTT. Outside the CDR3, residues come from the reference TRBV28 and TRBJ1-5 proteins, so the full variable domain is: DVKVTQSSRYLVKRTGEKVFLECVQDMDHENMFWYRQDPGLGLRLIYFSYDVKMKEKGDIPEGYSVSREKKERFSLILESASTNQTSMYLCASRLPQEESQPQHFGDGTRLSIL.